These 10 T cell receptor beta chains were all obtained from the same sample, sequenced in a study of early T cells in non-severe SARS-CoV-2 infection. One entry per CDR3 protein, called by TCRdb with MiXCR from the 5' RACE reads. This sample has tens of thousands of distinct CDR3 sequences, with approximately 10% found just once. Source material: whole blood. These receptors all come from an adult who was a healthcare worker with PCR-confirmed SARS-CoV-2 infection or an uninfected control (not recorded which).

This clonotype was counted ten times or more. V gene TRBV11-3 combines with J gene TRBJ2-2, with D perhaps given as TRBD1 or TRBD2 (5 bases each). The V and J ends lost 5 bases and 2 bases respectively, with 24 bases between them. This CDR3 has 19 residues. Germline V CDR1 and CDR2: SGHNT, YENEEA. CDR3: CASSPTSPGRTTNTGELFF. CDR3 bases: TGTGCCAGCAGCCCGACGTCCCCGGGACGGACCACTAACACCGGGGAGCTGTTTTTT.

This clonotype was observed a handful of times. The rearrangement uses TRBV5-4 and TRBJ1-2; 7 bases fit TRBD1. This CDR3 is built from 15 residues. V lost 4 bases and J lost 8; bases outside the gene matches: 14. Looked up from germline, CDR1 is SGHNT and CDR2 is YYREEE (reference sequence). This CDR3 is CASSGGADRALGYTF. The CDR3, as DNA: TGTGCCAGCAGCGGGGGAGCTGACAGGGCCCTGGGCTACACCTTC.

The V call is TRBV30, the J call TRBJ1-4; D gene unclear. The length of the CDR3 is 13 residues. Germline V gene lookup returns CDR1 GTSNPN and CDR2 SVGIG (reference sequence). Trimming cost V 0 bases and J 8 bases, with 10 bases left between them. CDR3 sequence: CAWSVLMGEKLFF. Written as DNA, the CDR3 is TGTGCCTGGAGTGTATTGATGGGAGAAAAACTGTTTTTT.

In its sample, this clonotype was seen a few times. The chain links TRBV20-1 to TRBJ2-3; D is undetermined. Looked up from germline, CDR1 is DFQATT and CDR2 is SNEGSKA (reference sequence). The CDR3 consists of 16 residues. V was clipped by 3 bases and J by 3 bases, with 19 bases between them. CDR3 residues: CSARVLGRLATDTQYF. Written as DNA, the CDR3 is TGCAGTGCTAGGGTCCTAGGGCGATTGGCGACAGATACGCAGTATTTT.

The chain carries TRBV20-1 and TRBJ2-1; 8 positions match TRBD2. V lost 4 bases to trimming and J lost 8 bases; unmatched junction nucleotides: 7. CDR3 length equals 13 residues. Germline V gene sequence: CDR1 DFQATT, CDR2 SNEGSKA (reference sequence). The chain's CDR3 is CSAIGTRHDEQFF. CDR3 DNA: TGCAGTGCTATCGGGACTAGGCATGATGAGCAGTTCTTC.

This clonotype was seen a few times. The rearrangement uses TRBV20-1 and TRBJ2-5; D gene ambiguous. This CDR3 has 14 residues. Germline V CDR1 and CDR2: DFQATT, SNEGSKA (reference sequence). V lost 0 bases, J lost 5 bases, and 13 bases lay in between. The CDR3 DNA reads TGCAGTGCTAGAGATATGTTAATAAGTGAGACCCAGTACTTC. As protein: CSARDMLISETQYF.

This clonotype has just a few counts. V is TRBV25-1 and J is TRBJ2-7; tentatively, D is TRBD2 (5 bases). The ends were cut back, 2 bases at V and 7 bases at J, with 15 bases in the middle. Germline V gene data show CDR1 as MGHDK and CDR2 as SYGVNS. This CDR3 spans 14 amino acids. The CDR3 DNA reads as TGTGCCAGCAGTGAAATAGAAAGCAGGAGGGAGCAGTACTTC. This encodes CASSEIESRREQYF.

This clonotype was seen only a few times. The rearrangement links TRBV7-2 to TRBJ2-7; D unresolved. The CDR3 contains 15 residues. CDR1 is SGHTA, CDR2 FQGNSA, per germline. Trimming cost V 4 bases and J 0 bases, with 13 bases left between them. The CDR3 coding sequence is TGTGCCAGCAGCTCGCAGACCCAGGCCTCCTACGAGCAGTACTTC. It is translated as CASSSQTQASYEQYF.

The sample holds a few counts of this clonotype. This chain connects TRBV5-5 to TRBJ2-5; possible D gene TRBD2, 6 bases. This CDR3 has 15 residues. CDR1 and CDR2 (germline): SGHKS, YYEKEE (reference sequence). V lost 3 bases and J 2 bases, leaving 14 bases between the germline ends. The CDR3 sequence: CASSWAGSTQETQYF. The CDR3 nucleotides are TGTGCCAGCAGCTGGGCGGGAAGTACACAAGAGACCCAGTACTTC.

Of note for this clonotype: Possible read error: a much larger clone is one base away. The V call is TRBV10-2, the J call TRBJ1-1; D gene ambiguous. The CDR3 spans 12 residues. Germline CDR1 is WSHSY and CDR2 is SAAADI. The CDR3 sequence is CACSLNRGEAFF. As DNA, the CDR3 is TGCGCCTGCAGCTTAAACCGGGGTGAAGCTTTCTTT.